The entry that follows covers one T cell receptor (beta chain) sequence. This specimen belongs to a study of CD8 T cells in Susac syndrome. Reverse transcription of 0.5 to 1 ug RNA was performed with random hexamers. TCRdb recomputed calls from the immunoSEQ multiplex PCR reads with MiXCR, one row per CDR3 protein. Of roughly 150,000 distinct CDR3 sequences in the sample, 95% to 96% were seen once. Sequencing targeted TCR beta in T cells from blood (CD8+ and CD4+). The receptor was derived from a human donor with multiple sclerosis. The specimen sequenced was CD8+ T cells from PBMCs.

CDR3: CAWGDLGQGNTEAFF. CDR3 DNA sequence: TGTGCCTGGGGGGACCTAGGACAGGGGAACACTGAAGCTTTCTTT. This chain joins TRBV30 and TRBJ1-1; 8 bases line up with TRBD1. The CDR3 length is 15 residues. The V segment lost 5 bases and the J segment 1 base; nucleotides outside the gene matches: 9. The germline gives CDR1 GTSNPN, CDR2 SVGIG (reference sequence).